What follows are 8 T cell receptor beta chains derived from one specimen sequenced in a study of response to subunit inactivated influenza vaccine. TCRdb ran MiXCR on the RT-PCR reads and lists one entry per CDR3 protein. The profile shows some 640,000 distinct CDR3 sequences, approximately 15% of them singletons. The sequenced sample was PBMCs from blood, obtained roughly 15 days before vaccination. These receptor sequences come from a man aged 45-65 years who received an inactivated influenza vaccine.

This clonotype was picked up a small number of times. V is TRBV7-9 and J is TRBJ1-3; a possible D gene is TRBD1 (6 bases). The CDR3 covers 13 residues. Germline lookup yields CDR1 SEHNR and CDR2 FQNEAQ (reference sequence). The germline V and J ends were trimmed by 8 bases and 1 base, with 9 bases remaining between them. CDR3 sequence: CASGGGSGNTIYF. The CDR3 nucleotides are TGTGCCAGCGGAGGGGGTTCTGGAAACACCATATATTTT.

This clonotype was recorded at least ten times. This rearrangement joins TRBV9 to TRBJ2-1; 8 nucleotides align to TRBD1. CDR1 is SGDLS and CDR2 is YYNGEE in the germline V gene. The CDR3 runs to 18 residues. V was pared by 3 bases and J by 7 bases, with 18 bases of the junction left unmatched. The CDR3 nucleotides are TGTGCCAGCAGCGCTCGGGCTCTTTTTAGACAGGGGAGGAATGAGCAGTTCTTC. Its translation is CASSARALFRQGRNEQFF.

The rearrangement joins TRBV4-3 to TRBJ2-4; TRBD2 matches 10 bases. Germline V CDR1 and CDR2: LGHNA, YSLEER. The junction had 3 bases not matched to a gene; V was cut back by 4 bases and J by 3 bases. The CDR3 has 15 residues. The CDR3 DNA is TGCGCCAGCAGCCCAGCGGGAGGGAGCAAAAACATTCAGTACTTC. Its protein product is CASSPAGGSKNIQYF.

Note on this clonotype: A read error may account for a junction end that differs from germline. CDR3 residues: CSVALRQGWETHYF. CDR3 coding DNA: TGCAGCGTTGCGTTGCGGCAGGGGTGGGAGACCCATTACTTC. The chain couples TRBV29-1 to TRBJ2-5; D may be TRBD1 (6 bases). CDR3 length: 14 amino acids. Looked up from germline, CDR1 is SQVTM and CDR2 is ANQGSEA.

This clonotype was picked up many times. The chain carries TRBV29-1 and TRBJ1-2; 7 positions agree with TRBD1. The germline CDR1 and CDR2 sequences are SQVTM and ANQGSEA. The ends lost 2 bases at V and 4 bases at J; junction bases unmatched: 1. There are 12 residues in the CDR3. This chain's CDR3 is CSVEQGVYGYTF. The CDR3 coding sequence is TGCAGCGTTGAACAGGGGGTCTATGGCTACACCTTC.

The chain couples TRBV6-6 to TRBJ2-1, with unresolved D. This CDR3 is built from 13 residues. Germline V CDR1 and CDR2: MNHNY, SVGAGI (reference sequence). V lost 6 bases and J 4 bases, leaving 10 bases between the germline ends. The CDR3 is CASSPLKYNEQFF. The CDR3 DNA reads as TGTGCCAGCAGCCCCCTCAAATACAATGAGCAGTTCTTC.

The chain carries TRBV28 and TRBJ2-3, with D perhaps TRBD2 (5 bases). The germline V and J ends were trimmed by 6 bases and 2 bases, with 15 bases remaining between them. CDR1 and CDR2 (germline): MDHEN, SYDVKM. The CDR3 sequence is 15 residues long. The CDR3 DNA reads TGTGCCAGCAGGCCCTATGGGAGACTCACAGATACGCAGTATTTT. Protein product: CASRPYGRLTDTQYF.

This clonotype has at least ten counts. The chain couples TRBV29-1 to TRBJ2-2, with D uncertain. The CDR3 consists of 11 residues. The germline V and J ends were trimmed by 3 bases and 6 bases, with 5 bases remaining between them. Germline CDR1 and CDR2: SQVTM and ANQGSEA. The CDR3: CSVEGSGELFF. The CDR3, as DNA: TGCAGCGTTGAGGGGTCCGGGGAGCTGTTTTTT.